Following are 21 T cell receptor beta chains from one sample sequenced in a study of T cells in Graves' hyperthyroidism and ophthalmopathy. RNA transcripts yielded amplified TCR beta CDR3 regions. The TCR CDR3 first-round RT-PCR relied on the HTBI primer set. MiXCR, applied by TCRdb to the multiplex PCR reads, yields one record per CDR3 protein. Counted here are 500,000 to 700,000 distinct CDR3 sequences, 16% occurring once; the ten biggest clones make up 15% to 20%. Material: blood. The receptors derive from a woman in her late teens or twenties with Graves' hyperthyroidism.

This sequence joins TRBV6-1 and TRBJ2-6; D may correspond to TRBD1 or TRBD2 (6 bases each). CDR3 length: 15 residues. Germline lookup yields CDR1 MNHNS and CDR2 SASEGT. Deletions cut 5 bases from V and 2 bases from J, with 10 bases between. The CDR3 DNA reads TGTGCCAGCAGTATGGGGGGCGCTGGGGCCAACGTCCTGACTTTC. Protein product: CASSMGGAGANVLTF.

This clonotype occurred a few times. This chain links TRBV9 with TRBJ2-1; D call uncertain. V was shortened by 0 bases and J by 5 bases, with 6 bases between the two germline ends. CDR3 length equals 13 residues. CDR1 is SGDLS and CDR2 is YYNGEE in the germline V gene. The CDR3 sequence: CASSVEVNNEQFF. The DNA for the CDR3 is TGTGCCAGCAGCGTAGAAGTAAACAATGAGCAGTTCTTC.

This clonotype has more than one count but fewer than ten. The chain joins TRBV5-8 to TRBJ2-3, with 14 bases aligning to TRBD2. The CDR3 length is 17 residues. V lost 4 bases to trimming and J lost 4 bases; unmatched junction nucleotides: 8. Germline loops: CDR1 SGHTS, CDR2 YDEGEE. The CDR3 bases are TGTGCCAGCAGCCTATCGACTAGCGGGAGGGCCGCAGATACGCAGTATTTT. It encodes CASSLSTSGRAADTQYF.

This clonotype showed up many times. The rearrangement links TRBV11-3 to TRBJ2-1; D possibly corresponds to TRBD1 (6 bases). Germline CDR1 SGHNT, CDR2 YENEEA. V dropped 2 bases and J dropped 13 bases, with 18 bases sitting between them. The CDR3 is made up of 14 amino acids. Written as DNA, the CDR3 is TGTGCCAGCAGCTTACAAGGGGGTGACGGTGAACAGTTCTTC. It is translated as CASSLQGGDGEQFF.

This clonotype occurred many times. The rearrangement joins TRBV6-2 or TRBV6-3 to TRBJ2-5, with 7 bases matching TRBD1. In germline, CDR1 is MNHEY, CDR2 SVGEGT. The length of the CDR3 is 14 residues. V lost 6 bases, J lost 1 base, and 5 bases stayed unmatched. The chain's CDR3 is CASRLGQRQETQYF. The CDR3 DNA sequence: TGTGCCAGCAGACTGGGACAGCGCCAAGAGACCCAGTACTTC.

V and J are TRBV2 and TRBJ2-3; D unclear. V gave up 4 bases and J gave up 3 bases, with 14 bases separating them. Germline V gene data show CDR1 as SNHLY and CDR2 as FYNNEI. The CDR3 has 15 residues. In DNA form, the CDR3 reads TGTGCCAGCAGTGGGTACAACCCCACAACAGATACGCAGTATTTT. Protein product: CASSGYNPTTDTQYF.

This clonotype has at least ten counts. V gene TRBV12-3 or TRBV12-4 combines with J gene TRBJ2-3, with 8 nucleotides matching TRBD1. J was trimmed by 5 bases and V by 4 bases; bases with no gene match: 8. The CDR3 is 15 residues long. The CDR3 sequence is CASSSNRGVQDTQYF. In DNA, the CDR3 is TGTGCCAGCAGTTCGAACAGGGGGGTTCAAGATACGCAGTATTTT.

This clonotype showed up many times. The genes are TRBV30 and TRBJ2-1; 10 bases match TRBD2. Germline V gives CDR1 GTSNPN, CDR2 SVGIG (reference sequence). The CDR3 sequence is 15 residues long. Trimming took 0 bases from V and 9 from J; bases not matched to a gene: 8. The CDR3 is CAWSVLSSGSSEQFF. In DNA, the CDR3 is TGTGCCTGGAGTGTACTATCTAGCGGGAGTTCTGAGCAGTTCTTC.

This clonotype was recorded many times. V usage is TRBV6-5 and J usage is TRBJ1-1, with D unresolved. Deletions cut 0 bases from V and 7 bases from J, with 12 bases between. The CDR3 contains 14 residues. Germline CDR1 reads MNHEY; CDR2 reads SVGAGI. The DNA for the CDR3 is TGTGCCAGCAGTTACTCAACTATCCAGGATGAAGCTTTCTTT. It is translated as CASSYSTIQDEAFF.

This sequence joins TRBV2 and TRBJ2-1; 8 bases map to TRBD2. Germline V gene sequence: CDR1 SNHLY, CDR2 FYNNEI. V shed 6 bases, J shed 9 bases, and the junction held 16 bases outside the gene matches. This CDR3 comprises 16 residues. This CDR3 is CASREPGLGIRGEQFF. The CDR3 bases are TGTGCCAGCAGGGAGCCGGGACTAGGGATAAGGGGTGAGCAGTTCTTC.

The V gene is TRBV15, the J gene TRBJ2-2, with D perhaps TRBD2 (6 bases). This CDR3 has 18 residues. CDR1 is LNHNV and CDR2 is YYDKDF in the germline V gene (reference sequence). The V gene lost 4 bases and the J gene lost 4 bases, with 22 bases spanning the gap. CDR3 residues: CATSTYRGSTTGTGELFF. CDR3 coding DNA: TGTGCCACCAGCACATACCGGGGGTCGACCACCGGCACCGGGGAGCTGTTTTTT. The full variable domain, in which reference TRBV15 and TRBJ2-2 provide the parts outside the CDR3, is DAMVIQNPRYQVTQFGKPVTLSCSQTLNHNVMYWYQQKSSQAPKLLFHYYDKDFNNEADTPDNFQSRRPNTSFCFLDIRSPGLGDTAMYLCATSTYRGSTTGTGELFFGEGSRLTVL.

This chain uses TRBV19 with TRBJ2-1; no firm D call. The V and J ends lost 4 bases and 0 bases respectively, with 10 bases between them. CDR1 and CDR2 (germline): LNHDA, SQIVND (reference sequence). The CDR3 sequence is 15 residues long. CDR3 region: CASSTSASSYNEQFF. In DNA, the CDR3 is TGTGCCAGTAGTACAAGCGCAAGCTCCTACAATGAGCAGTTCTTC.

The CDR3 DNA follows: TGTGCCAGCAGTTATGGCGAAGATACGCAGTATTTT. It is translated as CASSYGEDTQYF. This rearrangement joins TRBV6-2 or TRBV6-3 to TRBJ2-3; unclear D gene. V lost 3 bases and J 5 bases, leaving 6 bases between the germline ends. Germline loops: CDR1 MNHEY, CDR2 SVGEGT. The CDR3 is 12 residues long.

This clonotype showed up many times. The chain is built from TRBV10-3 and TRBJ1-2; 9 nucleotides align to TRBD1. Looked up from germline, CDR1 is ENHRY and CDR2 is SYGVKD. This CDR3 has 18 residues. Trimming took 0 bases from V and 2 from J; bases not matched to a gene: 10. For the CDR3, the DNA is TGTGCCATCAGTGAGTCGTGGAACAGGGGGCAAGCGAACTATGGCTACACCTTC. Its translation is CAISESWNRGQANYGYTF.

This rearrangement joins TRBV10-1 to TRBJ1-2; D is possibly TRBD1 (5 bases). The CDR3 is 17 amino acids. Germline lookup yields CDR1 WNHNN and CDR2 SYGVQD (reference sequence). The V end was cut by 3 bases, the J end by 0 bases, with 17 bases between. Here the CDR3 reads CASSDNRDPLSNYGYTF. CDR3 sequence (DNA): TGCGCCAGCAGTGACAACCGGGACCCCCTGTCTAACTATGGCTACACCTTC.

This clonotype was observed many times. V and J are TRBV27 and TRBJ2-7; TRBD1 aligns across 8 bases. The CDR3 sequence is 14 residues long. Germline V lookup: CDR1 MNHEY, CDR2 SMNVEV (reference sequence). V trimming: 5 bases; J trimming: 4 bases; junction bases outside the gene matches: 7. CDR3 in amino acids: CASSPRRTGYEQYF. The CDR3 DNA sequence: TGTGCCAGCAGTCCCAGGCGGACAGGGTACGAGCAGTACTTC.

J is TRBJ1-1 and V is TRBV4-1; D might be TRBD1 (6 bases). Trimming left V 2 bases short and J 0 bases short, with 13 bases between. Germline CDR1 is MGHRA and CDR2 is YSYEKL. The length of the CDR3 is 16 residues. This chain's CDR3 is CASSQLLDRMNTEAFF. CDR3 sequence (DNA): TGCGCCAGCAGCCAATTATTAGACAGGATGAACACTGAAGCTTTCTTT.

The table lists this clonotype with many counts. The V and J genes are TRBV11-3 and TRBJ1-3; no definite D call. This CDR3 has 15 residues. CDR1 and CDR2 from the germline V gene are SGHNT and YENEEA. The V end lost 2 bases, the J end lost 0 bases, and 8 bases lay between the germline ends. The CDR3 region is CASSLRFGSGNTIYF. DNA of the CDR3: TGTGCCAGCAGCTTAAGGTTCGGCTCTGGAAACACCATATATTTT.

This clonotype has more than one count but fewer than ten. The V gene is TRBV12-3 or TRBV12-4, the J gene TRBJ2-1; 8 bases match TRBD2. The CDR3 has 18 amino acids. After removal of 2 bases from V and 10 bases from J, the junction contained 19 bases not matched to a gene. The CDR3 protein is CASSLPWSFRAGAGEQFF. The CDR3 DNA is TGTGCCAGCAGTTTACCCTGGTCTTTTCGAGCGGGGGCGGGGGAGCAGTTCTTC.

In this sample, this clonotype turned up a few times. The chain combines TRBV6-1 with TRBJ1-2; D is unresolved. Trimming pared 3 bases from V and 8 bases from J, leaving 13 bases between. CDR3 length: 13 amino acids. The germline CDR1 and CDR2 sequences are MNHNS and SASEGT. The CDR3, as DNA: TGTGCCAGCAGTGAGGAGACGGCGTGGGGCTACACCTTC. This encodes CASSEETAWGYTF.

For this clonotype: This may come from a read error, since a much larger clone is one base off. The chain employs TRBV28 and TRBJ1-1; D unresolved. Trimming took off 8 bases at V and 0 bases at J, with 7 bases between the two ends. In germline, CDR1 is MDHEN, CDR2 SYDVKM. The CDR3 covers 12 residues. The CDR3 region has the DNA TGTGCCAGCGGGAACATGAACACTGAAGCTTTCTTT. Translating gives CASGNMNTEAFF.